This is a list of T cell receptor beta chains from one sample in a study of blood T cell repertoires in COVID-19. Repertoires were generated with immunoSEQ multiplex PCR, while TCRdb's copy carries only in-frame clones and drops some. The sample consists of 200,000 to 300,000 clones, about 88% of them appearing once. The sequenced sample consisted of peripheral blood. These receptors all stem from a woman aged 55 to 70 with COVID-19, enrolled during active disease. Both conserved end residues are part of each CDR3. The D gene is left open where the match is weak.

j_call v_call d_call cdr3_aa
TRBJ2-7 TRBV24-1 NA CAPRGSSTTYEQYF
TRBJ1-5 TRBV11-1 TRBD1 CASSKDRGGQPQHF
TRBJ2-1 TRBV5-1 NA CASSLEGAYNEQFF
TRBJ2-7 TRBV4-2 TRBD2 CASSHIGLAGSHEQYF
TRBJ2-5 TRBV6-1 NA CASGARAGGLGQETQYF
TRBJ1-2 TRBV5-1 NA CASSLAPNYGYTF
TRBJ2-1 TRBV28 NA CASSPYNEQFF
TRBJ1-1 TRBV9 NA CASSSQQGKAFF
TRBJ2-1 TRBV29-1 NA CSARDSYNEQFF
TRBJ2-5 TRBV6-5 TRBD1 CASSPVDRAPRYF
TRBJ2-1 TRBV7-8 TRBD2 CASSNPPGGRNYNEQFF
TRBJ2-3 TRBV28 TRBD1 CASSRWGTGVGDTQYF
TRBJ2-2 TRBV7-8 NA CASSPDLAAGRAGELFF
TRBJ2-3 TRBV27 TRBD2 CASSLTSGRGTDTQYF
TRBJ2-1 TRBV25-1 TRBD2 CASSESRTSGSFNEQFF
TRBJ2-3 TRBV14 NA CASSPTSGISTDTQYF
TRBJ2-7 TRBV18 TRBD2 CASSRASGNYEQYF
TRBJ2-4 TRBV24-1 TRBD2 CATSDAGRDIQYF
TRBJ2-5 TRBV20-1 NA CSASLGRGETQYF
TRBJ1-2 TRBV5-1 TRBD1 CASSPDRGLGYTF
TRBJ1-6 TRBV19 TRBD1 CASSTTGGNSPLHF
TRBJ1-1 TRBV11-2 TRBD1 CASSLRTGANTEAFF
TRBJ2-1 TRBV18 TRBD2 CASSPVAGGPHEQFF
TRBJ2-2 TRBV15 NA CATSSGGSNTGELFF
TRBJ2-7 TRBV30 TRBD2 CAWIGAGGRQPYF
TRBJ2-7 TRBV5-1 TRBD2 CASSTTGISGSSYEQYF
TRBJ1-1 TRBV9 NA CASGKGGGTEAFF
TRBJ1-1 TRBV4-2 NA CASSPGFSNTEAFF
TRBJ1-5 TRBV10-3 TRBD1 CAIRTGEDNQPQHF
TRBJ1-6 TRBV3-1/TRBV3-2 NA CASSQGGALVSPLHF
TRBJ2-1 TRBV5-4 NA CASSLPLSEQFF
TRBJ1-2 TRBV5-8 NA CASSWGGTPNYGYTF
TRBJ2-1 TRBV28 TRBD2 CASSPIGLAVHNEQFF
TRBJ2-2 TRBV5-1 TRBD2 CASSAAGGFGTGELFF
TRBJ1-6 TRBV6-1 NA CASSEAGGNSPLHF
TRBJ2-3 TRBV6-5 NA CASSYGSGWERDTQYF
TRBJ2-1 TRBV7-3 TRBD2 CASSLSGRNNNEQFF